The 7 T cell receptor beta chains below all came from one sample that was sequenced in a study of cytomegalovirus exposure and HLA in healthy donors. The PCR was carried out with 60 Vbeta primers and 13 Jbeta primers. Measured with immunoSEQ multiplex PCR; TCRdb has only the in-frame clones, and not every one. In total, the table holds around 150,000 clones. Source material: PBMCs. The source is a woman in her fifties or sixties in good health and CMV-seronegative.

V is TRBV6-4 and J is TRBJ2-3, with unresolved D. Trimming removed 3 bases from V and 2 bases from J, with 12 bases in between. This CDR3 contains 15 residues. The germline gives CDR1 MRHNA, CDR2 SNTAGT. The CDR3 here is CASSESPINTDTQYF. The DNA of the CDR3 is TGTGCCAGCAGTGAAAGCCCAATAAACACAGATACGCAGTATTTT.

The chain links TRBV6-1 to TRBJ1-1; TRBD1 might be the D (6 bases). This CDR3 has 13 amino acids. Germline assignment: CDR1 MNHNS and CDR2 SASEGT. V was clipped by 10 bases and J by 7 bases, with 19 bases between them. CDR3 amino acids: CAMSTGRASEAFF. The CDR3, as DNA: TGTGCCATGTCGACAGGCCGAGCCAGTGAAGCTTTCTTT.

CDR3 amino acids: CAWLTTRVSTEAFF. The CDR3 DNA is TGTGCCTGGCTCACGACCAGGGTTTCCACTGAAGCTTTCTTT. The chain joins TRBV30 to TRBJ1-1; maybe TRBD1 (5 bases). The CDR3 covers 14 residues. The germline gives CDR1 GTSNPN, CDR2 SVGIG (reference sequence). V lost 5 bases, J lost 4 bases, and 17 bases lay in between.

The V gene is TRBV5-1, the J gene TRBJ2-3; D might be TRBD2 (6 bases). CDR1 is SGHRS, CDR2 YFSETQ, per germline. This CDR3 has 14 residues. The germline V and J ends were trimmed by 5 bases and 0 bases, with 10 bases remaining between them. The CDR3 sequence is CASSYGRSTDTQYF. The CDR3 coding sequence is TGCGCCAGCAGTTACGGGAGAAGCACAGATACGCAGTATTTT.

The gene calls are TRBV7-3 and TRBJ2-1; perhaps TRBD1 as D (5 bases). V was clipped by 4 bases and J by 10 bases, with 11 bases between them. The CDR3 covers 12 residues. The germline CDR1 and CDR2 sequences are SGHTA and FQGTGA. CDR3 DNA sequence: TGTGCCAGCAGCTATACAGGACGGGAGCAGTTCTTC. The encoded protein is CASSYTGREQFF. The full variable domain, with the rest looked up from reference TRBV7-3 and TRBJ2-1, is GAGVSQTPSNKVTEKGKYVELRCDPISGHTALYWYRQSLGQGPEFLIYFQGTGAADDSGLPNDRFFAVRPEGSVSTLKIQRTERGDSAVYLCASSYTGREQFFGPGTRLTVL.

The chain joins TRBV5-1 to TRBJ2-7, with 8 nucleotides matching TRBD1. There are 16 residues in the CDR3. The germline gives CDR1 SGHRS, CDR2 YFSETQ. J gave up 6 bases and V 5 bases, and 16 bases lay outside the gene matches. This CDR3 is CASRRQGAATATEQYF. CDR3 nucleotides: TGCGCCAGCAGGCGGCAGGGGGCCGCTACAGCGACCGAGCAGTACTTC.

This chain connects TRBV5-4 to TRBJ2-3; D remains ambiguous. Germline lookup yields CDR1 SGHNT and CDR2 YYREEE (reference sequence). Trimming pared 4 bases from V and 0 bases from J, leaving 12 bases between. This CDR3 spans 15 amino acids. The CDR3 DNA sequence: TGTGCCAGCAGCAGTACTCAGGTTAGCACAGATACGCAGTATTTT. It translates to CASSSTQVSTDTQYF.